Each of the 32 T cell receptor beta chains below was sequenced from the same sample in a study of identical twins. Each CDR3 protein gets one entry after TCRdb re-called the 5' RACE reads with MiXCR. The sample lists hundreds of thousands of distinct CDR3 sequences, roughly an eighth seen once, with about 1.6% in the top ten. This same sample was also part of a study on yellow fever vaccine responses in identical twins.

Sequenced sample: PBMCs. These receptors all come from a woman aged 18 to 35 in good health.

The rearrangement joins TRBV20-1 to TRBJ2-2; possibly TRBD1 for D (6 bases). The ends were cut back, 0 bases at V and 8 bases at J, with 13 bases in the middle. This CDR3 spans 14 amino acids. Germline loops: CDR1 DFQATT, CDR2 SNEGSKA (reference sequence). CDR3 in DNA: TGCAGTGCTAGAGATGGGGGCAATGCGGGGGAGCTGTTTTTT. Protein: CSARDGGNAGELFF.

The genes are TRBV2 and TRBJ2-3; D not certain. Trimming removed 5 bases from V and 1 base from J, with 7 bases in between. The CDR3 totals 13 residues. The V gene's germline CDR1 is SNHLY and CDR2 FYNNEI. Here the CDR3 DNA reads TGTGCCAGCAGTAAGGACCGCACAGATACGCAGTATTTT. Protein: CASSKDRTDTQYF.

The J gene is TRBJ1-4, the V gene TRBV20-1; 7 positions agree with TRBD1. The CDR3 is 14 residues long. Germline assignment: CDR1 DFQATT and CDR2 SNEGSKA (reference sequence). The trim removed 4 bases at V and 2 bases at J, leaving 4 bases unmatched. DNA of the CDR3: TGCAGTGCTAAGACAGGGAGCACTAATGAAAAACTGTTTTTT. Amino acids: CSAKTGSTNEKLFF.

The V and J genes are TRBV15 and TRBJ1-4, with D hard to call. The length of the CDR3 is 13 residues. Looked up from germline, CDR1 is LNHNV and CDR2 is YYDKDF (reference sequence). V lost 0 bases and J 4 bases, leaving 3 bases between the germline ends. CDR3 sequence reads: CATSRDHNEKLFF. The CDR3, as DNA: TGTGCCACCAGCAGAGACCATAATGAAAAACTGTTTTTT.

In its sample, this clonotype was seen many times. The chain joins TRBV7-3 to TRBJ1-1; D gene ambiguous. V was cut by 5 bases and J by 2 bases, with 12 bases left in between. Per the germline V gene, CDR1 is SGHTA and CDR2 is FQGTGA. The CDR3 runs 14 residues. CDR3 nucleotide sequence: TGTGCCAGCAGCCCAGGACCCTCTAACACTGAAGCTTTCTTT. It translates to CASSPGPSNTEAFF.

This clonotype was counted a few times. The chain has TRBV7-2 and TRBJ1-2; D remains unclear. This CDR3 region has 13 residues. Between the trimmed V and J ends, which lost 4 bases and 0 bases, there was a span of 6 bases. Germline-derived CDR1 and CDR2 are SGHTA and FQGNSA. The CDR3 nucleotides read TGTGCCAGCAGCTCTGCCTCTAACTATGGCTACACCTTC. Amino acid sequence: CASSSASNYGYTF.

This clonotype was seen ten or more times. The CDR3 DNA sequence: TGTGCCAGCAGCTTAGGGGGACAGAACTACGAGCAGTACGTC. The encoded protein is CASSLGGQNYEQYV. This chain links TRBV7-9 with TRBJ2-7; TRBD1 aligns across 7 bases. Germline V gives CDR1 SEHNR, CDR2 FQNEAQ (reference sequence). The CDR3 covers 14 residues. J lost 3 bases, V lost 1 base, and 3 bases had no gene match.

This clonotype has a handful of counts. In nucleotides, the CDR3 is TGTGCCAGCTCACTACAGACAGGGTCCTCTGGAAACACCATATATTTT. Encoded protein: CASSLQTGSSGNTIYF. V gene TRBV18 combines with J gene TRBJ1-3, with 7 bases aligning to TRBD1. CDR3 length equals 16 residues. Losses at the gene ends were 4 bases for V and 0 bases for J; bases not matched to a gene: 6. Germline V gene sequence: CDR1 KGHSH, CDR2 LQKENI.

J is TRBJ2-1 and V is TRBV10-3; D is unclear. Looked up from germline, CDR1 is ENHRY and CDR2 is SYGVKD. CDR3 length: 14 residues. Between the trimmed V and J ends, which lost 5 bases and 8 bases, there was a span of 16 bases. The CDR3 here is CAISYKPIDDEQFF. CDR3 DNA sequence: TGTGCCATCAGTTACAAGCCGATTGACGATGAGCAGTTCTTC.

J is TRBJ2-3 and V is TRBV7-3; D is possibly TRBD1 (7 bases). V was pared by 5 bases and J by 4 bases, with 16 bases between. The CDR3 is 15 amino acids. Germline loops: CDR1 SGHTA, CDR2 FQGTGA. The CDR3 DNA sequence: TGTGCCAGCAGCCTAGGGGGGACAGCGTCAGATACGCAGTATTTT. Amino acid sequence: CASSLGGTASDTQYF.

This sequence joins TRBV28 and TRBJ1-2; D is unclear. CDR3 length equals 12 residues. The V end lost 7 bases, the J end lost 6 bases, and 12 bases lay between the germline ends. Germline V gene lookup returns CDR1 MDHEN and CDR2 SYDVKM. For the CDR3, the DNA is TGTGCCAGCACCGGCATAAGAGATGGCTACACCTTC. It encodes CASTGIRDGYTF.

This clonotype was picked up a small number of times. The chain uses TRBV6-2 or TRBV6-3 and TRBJ1-5; TRBD1 matches at 8 bases. The CDR3 consists of 18 residues. Unmatched junction bases numbered 14, after V lost 2 bases and J lost 5 bases. The germline V gene has CDR1 MNHEY and CDR2 SVGEGT. CDR3 amino acids: CASSYVLDRGYSDQPQHF. CDR3 bases: TGTGCCAGCAGTTACGTCCTCGACAGGGGTTATTCGGATCAGCCCCAGCATTTT.

This clonotype has more than one count but fewer than ten. J is TRBJ1-2 and V is TRBV5-6; no definite D call. Germline assignment: CDR1 SGHDT and CDR2 YYEEEE. The germline V and J ends were trimmed by 2 bases and 0 bases, with 5 bases remaining between them. This CDR3 has 13 residues. The chain's CDR3 is CASSFRSNYGYTF. The DNA of the CDR3 is TGTGCCAGCAGCTTCCGGTCTAACTATGGCTACACCTTC.

This clonotype occurred many times. This sequence joins TRBV12-3 or TRBV12-4 and TRBJ2-1; 10 bases match TRBD1. V was pared by 6 bases and J by 8 bases, with 10 bases of the junction left unmatched. This CDR3 spans 15 amino acids. DNA for the CDR3: TGTGCCAGCAGCTCGGGGGACAGGGGTGTGTATGAGCAGTTCTTC. Translating gives CASSSGDRGVYEQFF.

This clonotype was found many times. The chain is built from TRBV12-3 or TRBV12-4 and TRBJ1-2; 7 bases line up with TRBD1. This CDR3 is built from 18 residues. V gave up 7 bases and J gave up 5 bases; unmatched junction bases: 22. The CDR3 protein is CASTIPSTGGQPPYGYTF. For the CDR3, the DNA is TGTGCCAGCACCATTCCCTCAACGGGGGGACAGCCTCCATATGGCTACACCTTC.

The chain employs TRBV12-3 or TRBV12-4 and TRBJ2-2; D perhaps matches TRBD2 (5 bases). The V end lost 2 bases, the J end lost 7 bases, and 11 bases lay between the germline ends. The CDR3 is 14 amino acids. CDR3 nucleotide sequence: TGTGCCAGCAGTTTATCCGGACTTGTCGGGGAGCTGTTTTTT. It encodes CASSLSGLVGELFF.

This chain links TRBV20-1 with TRBJ1-2; D might be TRBD1 (6 bases). Per germline, CDR1 DFQATT and CDR2 SNEGSKA (reference sequence). V shed 1 base and J shed 6 bases, with 9 bases lying between them. This CDR3 region has 12 residues. In DNA, the CDR3 is TGCAGTGCTAGAGGGACAGTAAATGGCTACACCTTC. This sequence encodes CSARGTVNGYTF.

The chain uses TRBV5-1 and TRBJ2-1; D possibly corresponds to TRBD2 (6 bases). Germline CDR1 and CDR2: SGHRS and YFSETQ. The CDR3 is 16 amino acids. The V and J ends lost 3 bases and 8 bases respectively, with 21 bases between them. CDR3 residues: CASSSQRTTKGDEQFF. For the CDR3, the DNA is TGCGCCAGCAGCTCCCAGAGGACTACCAAAGGCGATGAGCAGTTCTTC.

This clonotype was recorded many times. The V call is TRBV19, the J call TRBJ1-5; 8 positions match TRBD1. The CDR3 runs 14 residues. V shed 5 bases, J shed 7 bases, and the junction held 7 bases outside the gene matches. CDR1 is LNHDA, CDR2 SQIVND, per germline (reference sequence). The CDR3 reads CASSETGEIQPQHF. The DNA of the CDR3 is TGTGCCAGTAGTGAGACAGGGGAAATCCAGCCCCAGCATTTT.

V and J are TRBV24-1 and TRBJ2-1, with unresolved D. Germline lookup yields CDR1 KGHDR and CDR2 SFDVKD. The CDR3 consists of 13 residues. V lost 9 bases and J 7 bases, leaving 15 bases between the germline ends. The CDR3 sequence is CATRANPWNEQFF. CDR3 in DNA: TGTGCCACCCGAGCCAACCCCTGGAATGAGCAGTTCTTC.

This clonotype was counted only a few times. J is TRBJ2-7 and V is TRBV7-9, with D possibly being TRBD1 or TRBD2 (6 bases each). Between the trimmed V and J ends, which lost 1 base and 4 bases, there was a span of 17 bases. CDR1 is SEHNR, CDR2 FQNEAQ, per germline (reference sequence). This CDR3 spans 16 amino acids. The CDR3 loop is CASSLGVGQGRYEQYF. In DNA form, the CDR3 reads TGTGCCAGCAGCTTAGGAGTGGGGCAGGGGAGGTACGAGCAGTACTTC.

This clonotype was recorded a few times. The chain links TRBV5-1 to TRBJ2-1, with a weak D call TRBD2 (6 bases). The CDR3 sequence is 13 residues long. Trimming took off 2 bases at V and 6 bases at J, with 9 bases between the two ends. Germline CDR1 is SGHRS and CDR2 is YFSETQ. This chain's CDR3 is CASSFTSSNEQFF. CDR3 in DNA: TGCGCCAGCAGCTTTACTAGCTCCAATGAGCAGTTCTTC.

This clonotype turned up a few times. The chain links TRBV4-1 to TRBJ2-5; perhaps TRBD1 as D (5 bases). This CDR3 spans 15 amino acids. V was pared by 0 bases and J by 5 bases, with 13 bases between. The germline gives CDR1 MGHRA, CDR2 YSYEKL. The CDR3 nucleotides are TGCGCCAGCAGCCAAGATGGGCGGAAGGGGGAGACCCAGTACTTC. Translated, it gives CASSQDGRKGETQYF.

This clonotype was counted a few times. The chain combines TRBV24-1 with TRBJ2-2, with unresolved D. The V gene lost 3 bases and the J gene lost 0 bases, with 4 bases spanning the gap. The germline CDR1 and CDR2 sequences are KGHDR and SFDVKD. The CDR3 loop spans 14 amino acids. CDR3 loop: CATSDGPNTGELFF. The CDR3 DNA follows: TGTGCCACCAGTGATGGGCCGAACACCGGGGAGCTGTTTTTT.

The genes are TRBV9 and TRBJ2-3, with D unresolved. V shed 4 bases and J shed 2 bases, with 11 bases lying between them. The CDR3 runs 14 residues. CDR1 SGDLS and CDR2 YYNGEE come from the germline V gene. The CDR3 DNA reads TGTGCCAGCAGCAATAAGGATCTCACAGATACGCAGTATTTT. Translation gives CASSNKDLTDTQYF.

The gene calls are TRBV3-1 and TRBJ2-6; D is uncertain. The CDR3 contains 17 residues. The V and J ends lost 3 bases and 0 bases respectively, with 12 bases between them. Germline-derived CDR1 and CDR2 are LGHDT and YNNKEL (reference sequence). CDR3 residues: CASSHGVISSGANVLTF. Written as DNA, the CDR3 is TGTGCCAGCAGCCATGGGGTCATCAGCTCTGGGGCCAACGTCCTGACTTTC.

This clonotype has just a few counts. The J gene is TRBJ2-1, the V gene TRBV10-3; D remains ambiguous. Germline values: CDR1 ENHRY, CDR2 SYGVKD. There are 12 residues in the CDR3. V was cut by 4 bases and J by 8 bases, with 9 bases left in between. In nucleotides, the CDR3 is TGTGCCATCAGTGCTGGGTATGATGAGCAGTTCTTC. Encoded protein: CAISAGYDEQFF.

This clonotype was counted a few times. The CDR3 loop is CAISATGGGYEQYV. CDR3 sequence (DNA): TGTGCCATCAGTGCCACAGGGGGGGGCTACGAGCAGTACGTC. The genes are TRBV10-3 and TRBJ2-7, with D perhaps matching TRBD1 (8 bases). Germline lookup yields CDR1 ENHRY and CDR2 SYGVKD. The V gene lost 4 bases and the J gene lost 3 bases, with 13 bases spanning the gap. The CDR3 spans 14 residues.

J is TRBJ2-7 and V is TRBV5-1; D call uncertain. The V end was cut by 6 bases, the J end by 4 bases, with 20 bases between. Germline lookup yields CDR1 SGHRS and CDR2 YFSETQ. This CDR3 is 15 amino acids long. The CDR3 is CASNDGSSVSYEQYF. The CDR3 DNA follows: TGCGCCAGCAACGACGGTTCTAGTGTCTCGTACGAGCAGTACTTC.

This clonotype was recorded a few times. The gene calls are TRBV10-3 and TRBJ2-7; perhaps TRBD2 as D (5 bases). The CDR3 loop spans 13 amino acids. Trimming cost V 6 bases and J 1 base, with 10 bases left between them. Germline V gives CDR1 ENHRY, CDR2 SYGVKD. Written as DNA, the CDR3 is TGTGCCATCAGGAATGGGGAGTCCTACGAGCAGTACGTC. Amino acids: CAIRNGESYEQYV.

This clonotype was observed many times. The chain carries TRBV24-1 and TRBJ2-3; TRBD2 agrees at 11 bases. Germline-derived CDR1 and CDR2 are KGHDR and SFDVKD. This CDR3 spans 19 amino acids. With 3 bases clipped from V and 9 bases from J, the junction kept 19 bases outside the gene matches. CDR3 sequence: CATSDHLAGGSPSTRTQYF. The CDR3 DNA is TGTGCCACCAGTGATCATTTAGCGGGGGGGTCCCCTAGCACACGAACGCAGTATTTT.

This clonotype appeared a few times. This chain joins TRBV25-1 and TRBJ2-7; perhaps TRBD2 as D (6 bases). The V end was cut by 5 bases, the J end by 3 bases, with 20 bases between. There are 16 residues in the CDR3. Germline lookup yields CDR1 MGHDK and CDR2 SYGVNS. In nucleotides, the CDR3 is TGTGCCAGCAGTCCCCCTTTCAGCGGGCCACTCTACGAGCAGTACTTC. This sequence encodes CASSPPFSGPLYEQYF.